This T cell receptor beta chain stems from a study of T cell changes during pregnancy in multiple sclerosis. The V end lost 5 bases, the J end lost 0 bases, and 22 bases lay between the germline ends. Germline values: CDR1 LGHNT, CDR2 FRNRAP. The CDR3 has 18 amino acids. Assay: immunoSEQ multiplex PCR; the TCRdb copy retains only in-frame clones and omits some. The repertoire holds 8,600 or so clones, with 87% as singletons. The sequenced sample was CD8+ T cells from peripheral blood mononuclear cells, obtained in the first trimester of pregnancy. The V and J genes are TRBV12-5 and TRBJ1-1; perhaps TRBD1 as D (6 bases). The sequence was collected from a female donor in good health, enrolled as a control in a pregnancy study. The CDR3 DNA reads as TGTGCTAGTGGTATCATCGGGCCGGGGGGCGGATTGAACACTGAAGCTTTCTTT. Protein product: CASGIIGPGGGLNTEAFF. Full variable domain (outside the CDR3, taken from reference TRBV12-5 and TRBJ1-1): DARVTQTPRHKVTEMGQEVTMRCQPILGHNTVFWYRQTMMQGLELLAYFRNRAPLDDSGMPKDRFSAEMPDATLATLKIQPSEPRDSAVYFCASGIIGPGGGLNTEAFFGQGTRLTVV.